What follows describes a single T cell receptor (beta chain). Its antigen is unknown. Per-base qualities were not stored, and no clone one base away is much larger. The data originate from a study of shared clonotypes between healthy human individuals (TCRdb year 2020). Regarding the study in general: The cohort included three men and a couple of women between 18 and 49 years of age. Libraries were prepared and TCR repertoires were sequenced by different laboratories using diverse techniques, in order to increase sequencing depth and limit assay-specific biases. The study deeply sequenced blood TCR repertoires of five healthy adults to estimate repertoire size and the extent of clonotype sharing between individuals. Per donor, leukapheresis produced somewhere between about 0.94 and 9.5 billion PBMCs.

Donors were healthy HIV-negative adults with no recently reported acute infections or vaccinations. Every donor was a Caucasian adult living in Nashville, Tennessee, USA. For unsorted samples, approximately 84 million PBMCs were counted, and genomic DNA was extracted using the QIAamp DNA Blood Mini kit. Blood was obtained by leukapheresis, after which PBMCs were separated by Ficoll-Histopaque density gradient centrifugation and cryopreserved in liquid nitrogen vapor phase. Using the deep immunoSEQ assay, TCR CDR3 regions were amplified from genomic DNA by multiplex PCR. Genomic DNA extracted from each cell subset was distributed evenly over all wells of several immunoSEQ 96-well plates, and each plate served as one replicate. Each replicate PCR for unsorted PBMC received roughly 290 ng genomic DNA, equal to 30,000 or so T cell genomes. Ten immunoSEQ deep assay plates were used to sequence the unsorted PBMC genomic DNA. The purified libraries were quantified using a Qubit 3.0 fluorometer, sized with a Bioanalyzer 2100, and then quantified again using the KAPA Library Quantification kit. Every immunoSEQ 96-well plate was sequenced on a separate single-read 150-cycle Illumina NextSeq 550 flow cell. As for the authors' bioinformatics: Because the immunoSEQ output included only junctional sequences and no quality scores, the filtering could not be the same as the filtering used for full-length reads. To assign V/J genes and CDR3, sequences were annotated using PyIR, a Python wrapper for IgBLAST v1.9, with IMGT germline references. Any read was removed if the V/J assignment was weak (E-value above 1e-6), the CDR3 was missing, or the read contained stop codons, out-of-frame junctions, or ambiguous translated residues. A V3J clonotype was defined by an identical inferred V gene, J gene, and CDR3 amino acid sequence. Percentage overlap between repertoires was calculated by dividing the number of shared unique clonotypes by the size of the smaller repertoire. Three approaches were used to assess repertoire richness: RTK rarefaction, the Chao1 estimator, and Recon v2.1 estimates of unobserved clonotypes. Drawn from immuneACCESS, this table holds only the in-frame rearrangements with V and J called that TCRdb kept. Clones are partly lost; checked studies trace under half to an unresolved V gene and leave the rest unexplained. That table furnishes V, J and clone size, whereas the DNA furnished D and trimming. The sample contains 450,000 to 500,000 clones, roughly 80% of them found a single time. The top ten clonotypes cover more than 9.5% of the sample.

Summary of the overall study and its limitations: Because the study included only a small number of donors, the genetic and exposure-history diversity represented was limited. Pairwise subsampling indicated that sequencing depth was expected to affect the degree of clonotype sharing among donors. Sampling was restricted to blood, and TCR repertoires in tissue are likely to differ from TCR repertoires in blood.

Source material: PBMCs. The TCR sequence derives from a woman in her thirties or forties in good health. Some clones in this sample may be carry-over from other donors' samples.

The CDR3 reads as follows: CASSRWEPYEQYF. Here is the DNA: TGTGCCAGCAGTAGGTGGGAACCCTACGAGCAGTACTTC. The chain couples TRBV27 to TRBJ2-7, with the D gene not clear enough to name. The germline V gene (reference sequence) provides CDR1 MNHEY and CDR2 SMNVEV. V is clipped by 5 bases and J by 2 bases, and the sequence between their germline boundaries is 10 bases long. Including the terminal cysteine and phenylalanine, the CDR3 comprises 13 residues. CDR3 DNA is the only sequence kept; it has 39 bases, read in frame from the first base.